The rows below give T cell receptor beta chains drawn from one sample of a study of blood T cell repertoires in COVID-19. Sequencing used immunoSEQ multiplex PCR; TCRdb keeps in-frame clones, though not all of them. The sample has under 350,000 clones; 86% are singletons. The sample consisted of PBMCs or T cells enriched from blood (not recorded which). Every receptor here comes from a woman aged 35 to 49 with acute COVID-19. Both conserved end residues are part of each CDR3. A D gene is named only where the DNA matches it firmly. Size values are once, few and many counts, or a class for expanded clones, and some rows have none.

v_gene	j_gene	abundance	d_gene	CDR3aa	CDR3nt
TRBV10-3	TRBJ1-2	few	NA	CAISESQGIGGYTF	TGTGCCATCAGTGAGAGTCAGGGAATAGGTGGCTACACCTTC
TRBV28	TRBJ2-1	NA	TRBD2	CASSFRGTSGRIAEQFF	TGTGCCAGCAGTTTCAGGGGTACTAGCGGGAGGATTGCAGAGCAGTTCTTC
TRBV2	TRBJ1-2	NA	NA	CAMTNLLANYGYTF	TGTGCCATGACGAATCTCCTAGCTAACTATGGCTACACCTTC
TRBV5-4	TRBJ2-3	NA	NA	CASSWEASVTDTQYF	TGTGCCAGCAGCTGGGAGGCTAGCGTCACAGATACGCAGTATTTT
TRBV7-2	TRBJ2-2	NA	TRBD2	CASSLFASGTDRNTGELFF	TGTGCCAGCAGCTTATTCGCTAGCGGGACTGATAGGAACACCGGGGAGCTGTTTTTT
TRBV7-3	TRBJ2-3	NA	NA	CASSLTSGANIDTQYF	TGTGCCAGCAGCTTAACTAGCGGCGCAAATATCGATACGCAGTATTTT
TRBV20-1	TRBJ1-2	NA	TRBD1	CSASQGDLWGYTF	TGCAGTGCCAGTCAGGGGGATCTATGGGGCTACACCTTC
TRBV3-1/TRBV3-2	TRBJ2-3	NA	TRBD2	CASSQVSGGGSDTQYF	TGTGCCAGCAGCCAAGTAAGCGGGGGGGGGTCAGATACGCAGTATTTT
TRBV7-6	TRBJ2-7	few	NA	CASSLGLVPSTENYEQYF	TGTGCCAGCAGCCTAGGGTTGGTTCCGTCGACAGAGAACTACGAGCAGTACTTC
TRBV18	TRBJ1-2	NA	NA	CASSPQRQASAF	TGTGCCAGCTCACCACAGAGACAGGCTTCAGCCTTC
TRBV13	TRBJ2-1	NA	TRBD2	CASSRIAGVRYEQFF	TGTGCCAGCAGCCGAATAGCGGGAGTTCGATATGAGCAGTTCTTC
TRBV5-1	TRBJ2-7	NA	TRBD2	CASSLIAGAGYEQYF	TGCGCCAGCAGCCTAATAGCGGGAGCCGGGTACGAGCAGTACTTC
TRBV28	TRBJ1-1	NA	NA	CASSFPRTVNTEAFF	TGTGCCAGCAGTTTCCCTCGGACAGTTAACACTGAAGCTTTCTTT
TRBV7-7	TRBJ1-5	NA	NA	CASSPGPGRNQPQHF	TGTGCCAGCAGCCCGGGCCCGGGAAGGAATCAGCCCCAGCATTTT
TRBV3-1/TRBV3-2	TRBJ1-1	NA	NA	CASSPRTALNTEAFF	TGTGCCAGCAGCCCCCGGACAGCGTTGAACACTGAAGCTTTCTTT
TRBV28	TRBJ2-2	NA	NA	CASSLGGFDGELFF	TGTGCCAGCAGTTTAGGAGGTTTTGACGGGGAGCTGTTTTTT
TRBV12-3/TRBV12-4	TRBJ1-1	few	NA	CASSTLVDGRAFF	TGTGCCAGCAGTACACTAGTGGATGGTCGAGCTTTCTTT
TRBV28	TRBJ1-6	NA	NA	CASKDSGLGSPLHF	TGTGCCAGCAAGGACTCAGGCCTTGGTTCACCCCTCCACTTT
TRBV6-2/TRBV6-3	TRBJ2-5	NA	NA	CASSFGTPETQYF	TGTGCCAGCAGTTTTGGGACACCAGAGACCCAGTACTTC
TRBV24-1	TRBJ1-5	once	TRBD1	CATSDQGTGPQHF	TGTGCCACCAGTGATCAAGGGACAGGCCCCCAGCATTTT
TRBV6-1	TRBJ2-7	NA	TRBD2	CASSDVLSGQTYEQYF	TGTGCCAGCAGTGATGTTCTTAGCGGGCAGACCTACGAGCAGTACTTC
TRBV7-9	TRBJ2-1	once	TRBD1	CASSSTGTPYNEQFF	TGTGCCAGCAGCTCGACAGGGACCCCCTACAATGAGCAGTTCTTC
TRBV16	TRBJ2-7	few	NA	CASSPSASLGYEQYF	TGTGCCAGCAGCCCATCAGCCTCCCTAGGCTACGAGCAGTACTTC
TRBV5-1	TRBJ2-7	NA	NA	CASSLAGSGAGNEQYF	TGCGCCAGCAGCTTGGCAGGTTCAGGGGCAGGGAACGAGCAGTACTTC
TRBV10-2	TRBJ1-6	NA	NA	CASTSGDSPLHF	TGCGCCAGCACGTCCGGGGATTCACCCCTCCACTTT
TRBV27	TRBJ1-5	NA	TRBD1	CASSPDRGDQPQHF	TGTGCCAGCAGTCCGGACAGGGGTGATCAGCCCCAGCATTTT
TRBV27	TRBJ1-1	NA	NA	CASSKTVMNTEAFF	TGTGCCAGCAGTAAGACAGTTATGAACACTGAAGCTTTCTTT
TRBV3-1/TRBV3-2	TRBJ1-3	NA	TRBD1	CASSHRTGGTSGNTIYF	TGTGCCAGCAGCCACCGAACAGGGGGTACTAGCGGAAACACCATATATTTT
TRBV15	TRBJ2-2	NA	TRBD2	CATSRDRWLAENTGELFF	TGTGCCACCAGCAGAGACCGGTGGCTAGCGGAGAACACCGGGGAGCTGTTTTTT
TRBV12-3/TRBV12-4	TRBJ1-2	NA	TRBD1	CASSPTGAYGYTF	TGTGCCAGCAGTCCGACAGGGGCCTATGGCTACACCTTC
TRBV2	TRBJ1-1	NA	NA	CASRLDSNTEAFF	TGTGCCAGCAGACTCGACAGCAACACTGAAGCTTTCTTT
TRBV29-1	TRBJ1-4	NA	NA	CSVVVRGLSNEKLFF	TGCAGCGTTGTGGTACGGGGACTATCGAATGAAAAACTGTTTTTT
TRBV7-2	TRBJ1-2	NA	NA	CASSLTGRVGYTF	TGTGCCAGCAGCTTAACTGGGAGGGTCGGCTACACCTTC
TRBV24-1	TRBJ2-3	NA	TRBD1	CATSDSPGQGTDTQYF	TGTGCCACCAGTGATTCGCCGGGACAGGGGACAGATACGCAGTATTTT
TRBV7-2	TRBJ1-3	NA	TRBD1	CASSLSGTGFGNTIYF	TGTGCCAGCAGCTTATCGGGGACAGGTTTTGGAAACACCATATATTTT
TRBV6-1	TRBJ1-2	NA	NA	CASSEPPIHYGYTF	TGTGCCAGCAGTGAACCGCCTATACACTATGGCTACACCTTC
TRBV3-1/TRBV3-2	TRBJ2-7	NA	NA	CASSETAGGYYEQYF	TGTGCCAGCAGCGAAACGGCGGGCGGCTACTACGAGCAGTACTTC
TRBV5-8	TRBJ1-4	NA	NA	CASSPQRGGEKLFF	TGTGCCAGCAGCCCCCAGCGGGGGGGAGAAAAACTGTTTTTT
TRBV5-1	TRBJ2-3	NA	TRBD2	CASRSGLAGADTQYF	TGCGCCAGCAGATCGGGACTAGCGGGCGCAGATACGCAGTATTTT
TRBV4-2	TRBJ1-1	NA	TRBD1	CASSQQGANTEAFF	TGTGCCAGCAGCCAACAGGGGGCGAACACTGAAGCTTTCTTT
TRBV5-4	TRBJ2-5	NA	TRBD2	CASSSGGWQETQYF	TGTGCCAGCAGCTCCGGGGGGTGGCAAGAGACCCAGTACTTC
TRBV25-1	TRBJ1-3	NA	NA	CASSEDLPGNTIYF	TGTGCCAGCAGTGAGGACTTACCGGGAAACACCATATATTTT
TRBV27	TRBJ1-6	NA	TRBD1	CASSPQTRRGYSYNSPLHF	TGTGCCAGCAGTCCCCAAACCCGCAGGGGGTACAGCTATAATTCACCCCTCCACTTT
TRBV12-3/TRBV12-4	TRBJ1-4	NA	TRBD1	CASSPDRAEKLFF	TGTGCCAGCAGCCCCGACAGGGCTGAAAAACTGTTTTTT
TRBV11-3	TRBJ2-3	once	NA	CASSLGGIDTQYF	TGTGCCAGCAGCTTAGGAGGGATAGATACGCAGTATTTT
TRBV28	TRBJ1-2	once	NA	CASSLFSYGQSKEATF	TGTGCCAGCAGTTTATTCTCGTATGGACAGAGTAAAGAGGCCACCTTC
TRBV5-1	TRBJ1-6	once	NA	CASSLGSMDTGSPLHF	TGCGCCAGCAGCTTGGGAAGTATGGACACCGGATCACCCCTCCACTTT
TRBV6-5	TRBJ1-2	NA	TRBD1	CASRTGTYGYTF	TGTGCCAGCAGGACAGGGACCTATGGCTACACCTTC
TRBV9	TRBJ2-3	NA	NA	CASSVRDYPRTDTQYF	TGTGCCAGCAGCGTACGAGACTACCCGCGGACAGATACGCAGTATTTT
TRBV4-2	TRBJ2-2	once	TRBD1	CASSPPGGNTGELFF	TGTGCCAGCAGCCCTCCAGGGGGGAACACCGGGGAGCTGTTTTTT
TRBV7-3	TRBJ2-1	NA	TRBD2	CASSPSGKSYNEQFF	TGTGCCAGCAGCCCAAGCGGGAAATCCTACAATGAGCAGTTCTTC